This T cell receptor (beta chain) is drawn from a study of T cells in Graves' hyperthyroidism and ophthalmopathy. Overall study results and limits: Blood also carried most thyroid clonotypes expanded above 0.001. In simple terms, a model built on 13 V-J features told ophthalmopathy apart from stable hyperthyroidism.

TCR beta CDR3 sequences were amplified from RNA transcripts. The TCR CDR3 first-round RT-PCR relied on the HTBI primer set. TCRdb reanalysed the multiplex PCR reads using MiXCR and keeps one entry per CDR3 protein. The sample records about 250,000 distinct CDR3 sequences, 22% being singletons. V lost 4 bases and J lost 11; bases outside the gene matches: 6. The CDR3 is 14 amino acids. On this clonotype: Its matching antigen is unknown.

The V and J genes are TRBV12-3 or TRBV12-4 and TRBJ1-6; 9 bases agree with TRBD1. The receptor's source is a man aged 25-40 years with Graves' ophthalmopathy. Sequencing used blood. The CDR3 spells CASSSRTGAPPLHF. The CDR3 nucleotides read TGTGCCAGCAGTTCCCGGACAGGGGCGCCACCCCTCCACTTT.